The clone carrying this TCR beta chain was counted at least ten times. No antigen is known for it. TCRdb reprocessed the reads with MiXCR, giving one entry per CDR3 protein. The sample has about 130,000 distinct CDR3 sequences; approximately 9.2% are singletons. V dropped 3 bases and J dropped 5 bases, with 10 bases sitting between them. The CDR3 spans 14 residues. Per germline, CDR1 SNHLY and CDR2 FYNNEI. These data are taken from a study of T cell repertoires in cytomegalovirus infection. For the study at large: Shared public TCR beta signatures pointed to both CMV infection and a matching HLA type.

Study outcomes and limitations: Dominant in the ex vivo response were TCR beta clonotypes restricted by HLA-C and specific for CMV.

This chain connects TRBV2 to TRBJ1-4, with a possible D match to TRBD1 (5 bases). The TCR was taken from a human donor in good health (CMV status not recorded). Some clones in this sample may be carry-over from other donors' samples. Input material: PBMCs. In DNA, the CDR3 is TGTGCCAGCAGTGAGGGACGGGTAAATGAAAAACTGTTTTTT. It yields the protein CASSEGRVNEKLFF.